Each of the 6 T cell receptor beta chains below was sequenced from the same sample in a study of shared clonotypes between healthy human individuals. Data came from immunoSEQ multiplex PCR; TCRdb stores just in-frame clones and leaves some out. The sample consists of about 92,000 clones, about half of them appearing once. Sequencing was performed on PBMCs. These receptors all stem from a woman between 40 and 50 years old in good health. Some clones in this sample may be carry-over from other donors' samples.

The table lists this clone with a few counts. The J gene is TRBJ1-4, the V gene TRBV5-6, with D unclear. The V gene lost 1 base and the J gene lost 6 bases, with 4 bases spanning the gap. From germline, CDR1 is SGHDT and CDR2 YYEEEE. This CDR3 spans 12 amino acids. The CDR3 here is CASSLSDEKLFF. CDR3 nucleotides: TGTGCCAGCAGCTTGTCGGATGAAAAACTGTTTTTT.

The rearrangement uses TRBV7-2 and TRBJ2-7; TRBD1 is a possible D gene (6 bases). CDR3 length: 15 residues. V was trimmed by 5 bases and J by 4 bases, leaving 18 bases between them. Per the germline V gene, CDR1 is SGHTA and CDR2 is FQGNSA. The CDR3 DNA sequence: TGTGCCAGCAGCCTCCTATCAGTGAGGGGGTACGAGCAGTACTTC. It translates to CASSLLSVRGYEQYF.

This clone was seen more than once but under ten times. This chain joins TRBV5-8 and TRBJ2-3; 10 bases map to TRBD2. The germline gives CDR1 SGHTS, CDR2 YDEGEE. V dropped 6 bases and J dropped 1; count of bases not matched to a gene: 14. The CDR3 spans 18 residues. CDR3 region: CASTPGDYSGRRTDTQYF. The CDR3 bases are TGTGCCAGCACCCCTGGAGACTATAGCGGGAGGCGCACAGATACGCAGTATTTT.

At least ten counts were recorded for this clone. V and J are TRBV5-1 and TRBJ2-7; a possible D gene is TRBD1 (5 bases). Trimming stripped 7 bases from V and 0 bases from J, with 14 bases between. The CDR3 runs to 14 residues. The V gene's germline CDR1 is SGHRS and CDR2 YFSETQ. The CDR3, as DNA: TGCGCCAGCGGGCCGACAGAAATCTCCTACGAGCAGTACTTC. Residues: CASGPTEISYEQYF.

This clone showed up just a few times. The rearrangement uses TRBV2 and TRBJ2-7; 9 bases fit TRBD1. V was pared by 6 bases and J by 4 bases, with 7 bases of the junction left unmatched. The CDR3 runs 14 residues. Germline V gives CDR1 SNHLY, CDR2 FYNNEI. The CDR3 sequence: CASRETGGLYEQYF. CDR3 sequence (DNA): TGTGCCAGCAGAGAGACAGGGGGTTTATACGAGCAGTACTTC.

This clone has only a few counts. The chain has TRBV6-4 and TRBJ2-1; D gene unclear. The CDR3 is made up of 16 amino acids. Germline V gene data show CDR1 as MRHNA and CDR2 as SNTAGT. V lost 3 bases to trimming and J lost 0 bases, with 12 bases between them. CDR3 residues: CASSESVDRSYNEQFF. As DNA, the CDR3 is TGTGCCAGCAGTGAATCCGTCGATCGCTCCTACAATGAGCAGTTCTTC.